The clone carrying this T cell receptor beta chain showed up just once. Ages ranged from roughly 18 to 95 years, with residence in approximately 23 US areas. The study assigned cohorts using participant-reported clinical history. Recovered status applied to Cohort 3 donors who had two consecutive negative PCRs. It also applied to those with clearance or with symptom resolution. The data are from a study of blood T cell repertoires in COVID-19. About the research overall: Researchers got acute and convalescent COVID-19 samples from the United States, Italy and Spain.

Per germline, CDR1 LGHNA and CDR2 YNFKEQ. V lost 3 bases to trimming and J lost 3 bases; unmatched junction nucleotides: 1. This CDR3 has 16 residues. Data came from immunoSEQ multiplex PCR; TCRdb stores just in-frame clones and leaves some out. The table lists hundreds of thousands of clones, roughly nine tenths of them singletons. The chain joins TRBV4-2 to TRBJ2-5; TRBD2 matches 16 bases. This receptor was identified in a woman in her twenties or thirties who had recovered from COVID-19. Sequenced material: PBMCs or T cells enriched from blood (not recorded which). CDR3 region: CASSHGTSGGEETQYF. Written as DNA, the CDR3 is TGTGCCAGCAGCCATGGGACTAGCGGGGGGGAAGAGACCCAGTACTTC.